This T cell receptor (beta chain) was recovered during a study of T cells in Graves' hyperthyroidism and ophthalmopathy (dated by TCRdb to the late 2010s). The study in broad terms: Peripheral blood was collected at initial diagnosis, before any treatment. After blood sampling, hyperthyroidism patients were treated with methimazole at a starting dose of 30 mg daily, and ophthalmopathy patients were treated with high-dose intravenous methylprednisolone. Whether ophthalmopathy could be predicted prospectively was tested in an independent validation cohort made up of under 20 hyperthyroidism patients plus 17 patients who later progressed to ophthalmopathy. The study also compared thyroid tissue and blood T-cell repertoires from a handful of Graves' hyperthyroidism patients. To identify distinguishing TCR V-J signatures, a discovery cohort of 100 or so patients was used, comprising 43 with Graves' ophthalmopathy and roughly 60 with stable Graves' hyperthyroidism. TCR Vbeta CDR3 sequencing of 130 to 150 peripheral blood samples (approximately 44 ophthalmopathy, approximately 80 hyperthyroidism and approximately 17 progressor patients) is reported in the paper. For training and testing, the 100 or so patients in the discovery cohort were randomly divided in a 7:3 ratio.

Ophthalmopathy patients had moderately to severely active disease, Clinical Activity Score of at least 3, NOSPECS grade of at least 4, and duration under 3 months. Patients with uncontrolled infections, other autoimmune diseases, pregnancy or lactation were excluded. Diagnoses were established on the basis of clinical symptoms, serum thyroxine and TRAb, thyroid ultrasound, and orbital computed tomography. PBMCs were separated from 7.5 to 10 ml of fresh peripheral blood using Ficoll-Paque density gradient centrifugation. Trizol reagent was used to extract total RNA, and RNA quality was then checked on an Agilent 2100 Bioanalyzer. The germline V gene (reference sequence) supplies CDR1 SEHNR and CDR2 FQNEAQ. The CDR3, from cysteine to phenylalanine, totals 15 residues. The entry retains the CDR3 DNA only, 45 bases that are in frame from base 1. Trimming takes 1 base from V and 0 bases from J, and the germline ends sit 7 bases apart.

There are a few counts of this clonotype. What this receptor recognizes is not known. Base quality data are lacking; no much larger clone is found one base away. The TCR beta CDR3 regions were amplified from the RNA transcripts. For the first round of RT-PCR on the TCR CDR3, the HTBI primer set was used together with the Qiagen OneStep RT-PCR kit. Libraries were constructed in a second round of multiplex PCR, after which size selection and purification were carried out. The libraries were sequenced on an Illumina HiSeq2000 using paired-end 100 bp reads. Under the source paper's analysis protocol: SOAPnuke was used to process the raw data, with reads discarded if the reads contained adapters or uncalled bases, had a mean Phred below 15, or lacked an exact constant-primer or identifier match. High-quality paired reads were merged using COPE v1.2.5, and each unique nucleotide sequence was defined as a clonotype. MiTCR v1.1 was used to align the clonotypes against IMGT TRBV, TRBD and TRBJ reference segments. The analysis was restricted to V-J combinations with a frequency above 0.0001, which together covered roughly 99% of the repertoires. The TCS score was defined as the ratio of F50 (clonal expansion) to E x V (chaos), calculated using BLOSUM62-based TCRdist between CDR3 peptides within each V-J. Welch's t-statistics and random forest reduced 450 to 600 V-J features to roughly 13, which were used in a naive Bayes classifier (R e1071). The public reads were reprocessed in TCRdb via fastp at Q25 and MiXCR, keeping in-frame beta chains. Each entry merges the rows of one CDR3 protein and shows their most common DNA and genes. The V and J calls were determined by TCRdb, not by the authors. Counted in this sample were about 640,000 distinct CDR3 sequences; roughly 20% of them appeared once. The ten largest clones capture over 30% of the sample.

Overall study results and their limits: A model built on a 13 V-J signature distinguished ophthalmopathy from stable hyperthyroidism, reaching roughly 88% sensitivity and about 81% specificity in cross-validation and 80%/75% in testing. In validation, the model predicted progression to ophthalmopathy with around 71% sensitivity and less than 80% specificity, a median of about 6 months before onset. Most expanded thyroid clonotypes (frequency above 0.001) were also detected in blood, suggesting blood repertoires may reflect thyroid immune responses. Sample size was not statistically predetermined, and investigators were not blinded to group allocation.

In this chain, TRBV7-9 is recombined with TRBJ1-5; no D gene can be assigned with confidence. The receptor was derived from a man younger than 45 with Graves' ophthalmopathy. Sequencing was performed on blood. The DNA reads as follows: TGTGCCAGCAGCTTAGATTGGGATAGCAATCAGCCCCAGCATTTT. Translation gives CASSLDWDSNQPQHF.